These T cell receptor beta chains were read from a single sample in a study of T cell responses to AZD1222 COVID-19 vaccine. TCRdb's copy holds only in-frame clones and misses some; the assay was immunoSEQ multiplex PCR. The sample holds 170,000 or so clones, around 90% seen once. The source material was peripheral blood, sampled on day 0 of AZD1222 vaccination. The origin of the receptors is an adult in good health. CDR3s include the opening cysteine and the closing phenylalanine or tryptophan. The D gene is left open where the match is weak. Not all rows give a size; the values are once, few, many and, for expanded clones, a class.

CASSTATFSNQPQHF,-,15,TRBV7-2,-
CASSIAGTAFPYEQYF,TRBD1,16,TRBV19,-
CASSLAPSIGDQPQHF,-,16,TRBV7-8,-
CASRDAGQRETQYF,-,14,TRBV2,once
CASSLTLFGEQFF,-,13,TRBV5-1,-
CASSSRQLYHNYGYTF,-,16,TRBV28,-
CASSFAAGYEQYF,-,13,TRBV27,-
CASSSQGVRYGYTF,TRBD1,14,TRBV7-9,once
CASSHPGEHNEQFF,-,14,TRBV7-9,-
CASHIRNSAGSSYNEQFF,TRBD2,18,TRBV5-6,-
CACSGAYEQYF,-,11,TRBV30,-
CASSSRGPTYEQYF,-,14,TRBV7-9,-
CASRETGNYGYTF,-,13,TRBV4-1,-
CATSPGPRAYEQYF,-,14,TRBV24-1,-
CASSSTRFTDTQYF,-,14,TRBV6-5,-
CASSQVGQGGNTIYF,TRBD1,15,TRBV4-2,-
CATSDQTGEGYTF,TRBD1,13,TRBV24-1,once
CASSVGGVVGSGNTIYF,-,17,TRBV9,-
CASSTGPGEGSHEQYF,-,16,TRBV7-9,-
CASSLGAEETQYF,-,13,TRBV7-7,few
CASSSGGSTEAFF,-,13,TRBV19,-
CASSGKRGVVTGELFF,TRBD2,16,TRBV19,-
CAWSVTGTVSGNTIYF,TRBD1,16,TRBV30,-
CASSQGLAGGIYNEQFF,TRBD2,17,TRBV5-4,-
CASSLSWGDYGYTF,-,14,TRBV7-2,-
CARSTPAGNTDTQYF,TRBD2,15,TRBV5-8,-
CASSFSGRANTGELFF,TRBD2,16,TRBV28,-
CASSISGTAGSGYTF,-,15,TRBV5-1,-
CSASLSGGMNTEAFF,-,15,TRBV20-1,few
CASIRDRRYEQYF,TRBD1,13,TRBV6-5,-
CATSRYRGRSYNEQFF,TRBD1,16,TRBV15,-
CASSLQVGTWGTGELFF,-,17,TRBV27,-
CASKLVMGVSTGELFF,-,16,TRBV5-4,-
CASSARLPDTKDGYTF,-,16,TRBV3-1/TRBV3-2,-
CASSLAPGRTSGRHEQFF,TRBD2,18,TRBV7-9,once
CASSFYPPSPLHF,-,13,TRBV27,many
CASSPGTAHEKLFF,-,14,TRBV18,few
CASSYDYEQYF,-,11,TRBV5-1,-
CASRTAYQETQYF,-,13,TRBV6-5,-
CASSDRYFSYEQYF,-,14,TRBV6-5,-
CASSDLYQPQHF,-,12,TRBV6-4,few
CASSLGGRGNSPLHF,-,15,TRBV5-4,-
CASSSGLFQETQYF,-,14,TRBV7-9,-
CASRGVNYGYTF,-,12,TRBV28,-
CASSGTGAEAFF,TRBD1,12,TRBV2,-
CASSVTGVYEQYF,TRBD1,13,TRBV7-9,-
CASSLALAEAGTEAFF,-,16,TRBV7-2,-
CASSETTGVSFSVGYTF,TRBD1,17,TRBV23-1,-
CASSMGPNNEQYF,-,13,TRBV27,-
CASSPGTGGRNQPQHF,TRBD1,16,TRBV18,-
CASSVSGGGRDNQPQHF,-,17,TRBV6-1,-
CATRSGSSYEQYF,TRBD2,13,TRBV6-6,-
CASGRGDRGSYEQYF,TRBD1,15,TRBV2,-
CASSRGQQDYGYTF,-,14,TRBV5-4,-
CASSPRAAGPYEQYF,-,15,TRBV19,few
CASSPLRGSSRETQYF,-,16,TRBV19,-
CASSYQRQPQHF,-,12,TRBV6-6,-
CASSGWTSGPDEQFF,TRBD2,15,TRBV3-1/TRBV3-2,-